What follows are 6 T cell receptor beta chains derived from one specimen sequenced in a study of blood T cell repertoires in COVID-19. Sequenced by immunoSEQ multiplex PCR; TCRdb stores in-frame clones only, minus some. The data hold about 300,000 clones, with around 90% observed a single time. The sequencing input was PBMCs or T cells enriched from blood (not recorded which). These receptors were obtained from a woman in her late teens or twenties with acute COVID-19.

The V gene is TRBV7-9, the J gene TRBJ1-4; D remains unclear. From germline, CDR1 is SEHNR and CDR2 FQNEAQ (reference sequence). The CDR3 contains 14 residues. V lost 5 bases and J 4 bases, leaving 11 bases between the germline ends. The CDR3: CASSMGVNNEKLFF. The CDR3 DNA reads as TGTGCCAGCAGCATGGGAGTAAATAATGAAAAACTGTTTTTT.

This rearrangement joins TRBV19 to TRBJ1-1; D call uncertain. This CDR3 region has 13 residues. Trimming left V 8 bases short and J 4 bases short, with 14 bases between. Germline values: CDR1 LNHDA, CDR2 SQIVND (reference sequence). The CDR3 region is CASFGHGVTEAFF. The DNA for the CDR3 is TGTGCCAGTTTCGGGCACGGGGTCACTGAAGCTTTCTTT.

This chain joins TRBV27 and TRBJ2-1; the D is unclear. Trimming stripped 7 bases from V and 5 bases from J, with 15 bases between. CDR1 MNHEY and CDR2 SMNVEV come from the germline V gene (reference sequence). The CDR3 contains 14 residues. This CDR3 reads CASNPSEVHNEQFF. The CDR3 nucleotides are TGTGCCAGCAACCCCAGTGAGGTCCACAATGAGCAGTTCTTC.

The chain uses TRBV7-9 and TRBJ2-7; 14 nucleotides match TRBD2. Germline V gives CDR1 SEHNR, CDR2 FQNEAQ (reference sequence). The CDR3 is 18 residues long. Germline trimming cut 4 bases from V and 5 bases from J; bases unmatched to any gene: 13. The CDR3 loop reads CASSSKTSGRVLGDEQYF. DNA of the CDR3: TGTGCCAGCAGCTCCAAGACTAGCGGGAGGGTTCTCGGCGACGAGCAGTACTTC.

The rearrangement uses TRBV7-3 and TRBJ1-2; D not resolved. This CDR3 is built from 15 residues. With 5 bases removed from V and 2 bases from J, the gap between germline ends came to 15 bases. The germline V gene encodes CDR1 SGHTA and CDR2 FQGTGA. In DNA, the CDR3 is TGTGCCAGCAGCCCGGGAATACTCGTAAACTATGGCTACACCTTC. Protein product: CASSPGILVNYGYTF.

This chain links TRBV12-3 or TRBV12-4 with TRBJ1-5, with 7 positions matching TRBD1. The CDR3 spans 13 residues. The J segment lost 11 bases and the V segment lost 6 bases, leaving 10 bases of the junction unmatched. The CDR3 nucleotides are TGTGCCAGCAGCCCCGACAGGGTATTTGCCCAGCATTTT. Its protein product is CASSPDRVFAQHF.